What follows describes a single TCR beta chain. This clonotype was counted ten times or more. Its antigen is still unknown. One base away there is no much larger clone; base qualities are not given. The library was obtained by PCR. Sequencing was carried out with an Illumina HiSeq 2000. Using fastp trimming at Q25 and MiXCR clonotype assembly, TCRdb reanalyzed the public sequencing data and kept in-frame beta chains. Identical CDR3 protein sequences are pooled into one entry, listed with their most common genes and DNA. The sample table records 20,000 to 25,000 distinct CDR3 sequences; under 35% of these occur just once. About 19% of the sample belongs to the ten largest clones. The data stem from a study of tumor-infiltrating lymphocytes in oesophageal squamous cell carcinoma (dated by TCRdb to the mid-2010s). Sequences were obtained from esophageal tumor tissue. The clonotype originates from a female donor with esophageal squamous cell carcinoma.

The CDR3 protein is CASSLGDRGRHEQYF. Read as DNA, the sequence is TGTGCCAGCAGCTTGGGGGACAGGGGAAGGCACGAGCAGTACTTC. This chain joins TRBV7-9 to TRBJ2-7; 10 central bases correspond to TRBD1. V is cut back by 3 bases and J by 5 bases, with 7 bases in the junction unmatched. Based on the germline V gene (reference sequence), the CDR1 and CDR2 sequences are SEHNR and FQNEAQ. The CDR3 covers 15 residues, taking in both the cysteine and the phenylalanine. Just the 45-base CDR3 DNA is kept, in frame starting at base 1.